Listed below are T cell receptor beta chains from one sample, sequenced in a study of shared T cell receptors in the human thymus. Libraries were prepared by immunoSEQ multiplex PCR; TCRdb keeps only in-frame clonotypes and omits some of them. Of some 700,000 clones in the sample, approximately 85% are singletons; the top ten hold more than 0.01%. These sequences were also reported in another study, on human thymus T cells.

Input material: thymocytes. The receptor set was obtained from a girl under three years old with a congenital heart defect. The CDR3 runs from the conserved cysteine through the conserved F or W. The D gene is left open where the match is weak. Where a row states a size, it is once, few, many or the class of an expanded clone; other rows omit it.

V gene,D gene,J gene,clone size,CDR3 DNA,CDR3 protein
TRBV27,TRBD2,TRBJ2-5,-,TGTGCCAGCAGTTTCCGAAGGACTAGCGGCGTTTTTCAAGAGACCCAGTACTTC,CASSFRRTSGVFQETQYF
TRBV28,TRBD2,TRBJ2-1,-,TGTGCCAGCAGTTTCCACGGGGTGGAGGGTAGCGGGGGGAACAATGAGCAGTTCTTC,CASSFHGVEGSGGNNEQFF
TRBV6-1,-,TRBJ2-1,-,TGTGCCAGCAGTGAACGGGGGACTCAGGAGCAGTTCTTC,CASSERGTQEQFF
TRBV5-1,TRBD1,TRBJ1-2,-,TGCGCCAGCAGCCCTGGGACAGGTGGGATCGATGGCTACACCTTC,CASSPGTGGIDGYTF
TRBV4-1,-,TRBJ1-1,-,TGCGCCAGCAGCCAAGAATGGAGACGGGTGGGGCCTGAAGCTTTCTTT,CASSQEWRRVGPEAFF
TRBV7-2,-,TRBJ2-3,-,TGTGCCAGCAGCTTTATGGTGTCCCGGGGGAGCACAGATACGCAGTATTTT,CASSFMVSRGSTDTQYF
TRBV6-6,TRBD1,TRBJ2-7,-,TGTGCCAGCAGTCCTCCGGGACAGGGTCTTTACGAGCAGTACTTC,CASSPPGQGLYEQYF
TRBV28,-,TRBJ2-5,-,TGTGCCAGCAGTCGGTCCGAGACCCAGTACTTC,CASSRSETQYF
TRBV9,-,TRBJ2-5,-,TGTGCCAGCAGCCCAGGTTGGGCTGGTCTCTACCAAGAGACCCAGTACTTC,CASSPGWAGLYQETQYF
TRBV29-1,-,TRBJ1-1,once,TGCAGCGTTGAAGATCCCGCCGACTTAGCTTTCTTT,CSVEDPADLAFF
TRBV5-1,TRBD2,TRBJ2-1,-,TGCGCCAGCTTCGGTAGCGGGGGGGCCACCTACAATGAGCAGTTCTTC,CASFGSGGATYNEQFF
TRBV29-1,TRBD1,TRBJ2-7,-,TGCAGCGCCTCATTGACAGGGAAACACTACGAGCAGTACTTC,CSASLTGKHYEQYF
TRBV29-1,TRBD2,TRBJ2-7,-,TGCAGCGTCCGACTAGCGGGGCCATACGAGCAGTACTTC,CSVRLAGPYEQYF
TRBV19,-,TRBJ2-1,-,TGTGCCAGTACCACAGGGCGGGATGAGCAGTTCTTC,CASTTGRDEQFF
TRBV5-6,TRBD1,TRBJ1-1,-,TGTGCCAGCAGCGCCGACAGGGGTAGTTCGGGATTCACTGAAGCTTTCTTT,CASSADRGSSGFTEAFF
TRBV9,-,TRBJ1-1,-,TGTGCCAGCAGCGTACAGGGAAGGAGGGAGAACACTGAAGCTTTCTTT,CASSVQGRRENTEAFF
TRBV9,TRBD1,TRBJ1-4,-,TGTGCCAGCAGCGCCCGGGACAGACGCCCTCCTCCCAATGAAAAACTGTTTTTT,CASSARDRRPPPNEKLFF
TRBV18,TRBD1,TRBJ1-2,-,TGTGCCAGCTCATCCTGGCGGTGTGGGACAGACCAGAACTATGGCTACACCTTC,CASSSWRCGTDQNYGYTF
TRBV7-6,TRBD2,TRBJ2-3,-,TGTGCCAGCAACTCGGGAGGAGATACGCAGTATTTT,CASNSGGDTQYF
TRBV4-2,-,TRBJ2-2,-,TGTGCCAGCAGCCACAACAAAAGGCCTGACAGGCGGTTTTCCGGGGAGCTGTTTTTT,CASSHNKRPDRRFSGELFF